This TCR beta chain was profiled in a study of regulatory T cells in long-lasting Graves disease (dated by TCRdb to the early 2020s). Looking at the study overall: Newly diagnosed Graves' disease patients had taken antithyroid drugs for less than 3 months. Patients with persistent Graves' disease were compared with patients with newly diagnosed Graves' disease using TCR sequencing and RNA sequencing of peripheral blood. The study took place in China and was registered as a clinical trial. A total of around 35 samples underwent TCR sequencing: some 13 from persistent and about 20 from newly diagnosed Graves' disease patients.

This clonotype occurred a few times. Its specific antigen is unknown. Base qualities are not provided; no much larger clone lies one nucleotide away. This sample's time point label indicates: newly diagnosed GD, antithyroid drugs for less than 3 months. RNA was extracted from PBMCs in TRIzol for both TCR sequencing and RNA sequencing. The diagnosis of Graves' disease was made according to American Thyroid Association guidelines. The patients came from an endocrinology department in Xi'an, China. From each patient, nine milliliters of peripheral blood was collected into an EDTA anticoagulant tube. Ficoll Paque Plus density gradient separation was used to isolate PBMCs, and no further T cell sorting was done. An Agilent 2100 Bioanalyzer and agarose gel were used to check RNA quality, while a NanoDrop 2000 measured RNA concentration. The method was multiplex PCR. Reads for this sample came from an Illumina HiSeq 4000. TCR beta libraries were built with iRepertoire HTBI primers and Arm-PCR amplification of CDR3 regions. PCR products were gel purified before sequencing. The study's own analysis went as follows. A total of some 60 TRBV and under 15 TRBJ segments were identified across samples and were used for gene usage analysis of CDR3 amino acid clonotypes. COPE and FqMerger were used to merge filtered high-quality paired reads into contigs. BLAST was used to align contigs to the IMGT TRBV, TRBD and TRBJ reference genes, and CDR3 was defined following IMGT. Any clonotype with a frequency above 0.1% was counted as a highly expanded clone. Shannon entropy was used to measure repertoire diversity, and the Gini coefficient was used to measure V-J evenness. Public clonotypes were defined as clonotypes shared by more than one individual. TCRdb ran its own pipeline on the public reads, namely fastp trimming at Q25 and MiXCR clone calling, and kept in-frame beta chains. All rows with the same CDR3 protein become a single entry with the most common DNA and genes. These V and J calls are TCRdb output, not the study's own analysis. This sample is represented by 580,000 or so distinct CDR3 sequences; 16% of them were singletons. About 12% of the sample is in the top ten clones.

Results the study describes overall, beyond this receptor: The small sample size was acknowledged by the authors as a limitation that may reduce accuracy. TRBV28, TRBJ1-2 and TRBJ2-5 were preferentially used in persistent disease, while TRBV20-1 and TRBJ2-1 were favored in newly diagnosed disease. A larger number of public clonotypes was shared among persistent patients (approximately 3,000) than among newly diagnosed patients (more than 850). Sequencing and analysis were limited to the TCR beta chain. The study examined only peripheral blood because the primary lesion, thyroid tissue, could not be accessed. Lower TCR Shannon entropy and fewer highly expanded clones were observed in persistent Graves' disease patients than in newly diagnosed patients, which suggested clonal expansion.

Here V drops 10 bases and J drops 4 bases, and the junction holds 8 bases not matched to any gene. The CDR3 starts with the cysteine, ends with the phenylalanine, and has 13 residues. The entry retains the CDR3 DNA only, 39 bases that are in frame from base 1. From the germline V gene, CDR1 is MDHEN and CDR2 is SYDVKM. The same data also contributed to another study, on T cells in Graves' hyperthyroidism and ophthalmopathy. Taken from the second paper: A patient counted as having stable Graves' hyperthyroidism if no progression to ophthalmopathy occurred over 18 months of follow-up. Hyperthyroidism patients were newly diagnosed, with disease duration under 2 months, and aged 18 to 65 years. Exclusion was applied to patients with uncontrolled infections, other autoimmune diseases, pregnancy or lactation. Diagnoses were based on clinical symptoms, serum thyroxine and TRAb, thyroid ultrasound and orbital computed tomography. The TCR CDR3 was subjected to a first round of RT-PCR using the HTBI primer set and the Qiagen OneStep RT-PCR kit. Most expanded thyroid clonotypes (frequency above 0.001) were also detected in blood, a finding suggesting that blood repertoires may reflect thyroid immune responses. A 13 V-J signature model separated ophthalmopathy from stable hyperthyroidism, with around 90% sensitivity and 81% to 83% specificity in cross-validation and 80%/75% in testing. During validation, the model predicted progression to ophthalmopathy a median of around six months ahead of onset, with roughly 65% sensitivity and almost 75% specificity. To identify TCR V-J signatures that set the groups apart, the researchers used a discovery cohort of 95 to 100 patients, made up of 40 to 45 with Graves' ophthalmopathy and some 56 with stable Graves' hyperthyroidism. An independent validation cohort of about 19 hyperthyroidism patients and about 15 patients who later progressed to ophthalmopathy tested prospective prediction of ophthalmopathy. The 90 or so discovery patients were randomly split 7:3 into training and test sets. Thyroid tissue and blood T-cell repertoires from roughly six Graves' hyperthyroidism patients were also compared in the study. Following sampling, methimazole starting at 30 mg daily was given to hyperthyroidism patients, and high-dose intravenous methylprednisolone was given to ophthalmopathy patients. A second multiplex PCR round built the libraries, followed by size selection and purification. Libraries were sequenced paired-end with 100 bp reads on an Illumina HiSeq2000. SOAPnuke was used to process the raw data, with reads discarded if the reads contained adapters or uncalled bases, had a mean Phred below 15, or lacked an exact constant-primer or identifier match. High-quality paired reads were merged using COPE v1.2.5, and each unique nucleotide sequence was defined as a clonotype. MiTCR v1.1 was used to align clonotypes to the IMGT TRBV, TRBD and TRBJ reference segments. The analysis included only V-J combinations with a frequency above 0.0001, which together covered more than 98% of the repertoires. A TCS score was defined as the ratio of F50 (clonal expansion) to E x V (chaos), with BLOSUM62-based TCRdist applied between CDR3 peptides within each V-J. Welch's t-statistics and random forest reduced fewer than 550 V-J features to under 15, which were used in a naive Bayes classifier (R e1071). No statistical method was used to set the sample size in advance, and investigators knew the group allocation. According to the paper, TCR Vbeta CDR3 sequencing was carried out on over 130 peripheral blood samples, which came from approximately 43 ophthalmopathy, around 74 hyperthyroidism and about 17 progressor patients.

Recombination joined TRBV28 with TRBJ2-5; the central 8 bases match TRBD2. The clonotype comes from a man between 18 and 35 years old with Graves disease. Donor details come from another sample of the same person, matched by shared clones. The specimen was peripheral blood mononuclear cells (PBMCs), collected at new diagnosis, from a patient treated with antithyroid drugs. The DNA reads TGTGCCATCAACGGGGGGGAGAGAGAGACCCAGTACTTC. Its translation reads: CAINGGERETQYF.